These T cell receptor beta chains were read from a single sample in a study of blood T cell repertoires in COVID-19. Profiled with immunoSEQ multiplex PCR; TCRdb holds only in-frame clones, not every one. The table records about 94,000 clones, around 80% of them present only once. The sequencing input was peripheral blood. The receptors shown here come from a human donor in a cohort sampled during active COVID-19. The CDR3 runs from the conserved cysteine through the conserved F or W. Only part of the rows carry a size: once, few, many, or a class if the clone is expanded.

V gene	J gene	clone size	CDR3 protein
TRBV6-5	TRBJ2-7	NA	CASSNRGGEYF
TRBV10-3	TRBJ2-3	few	CAISPSGSYTDTQYF
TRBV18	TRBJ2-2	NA	CASSPASANTGELFF
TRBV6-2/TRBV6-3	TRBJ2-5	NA	CASSQPGLVGEAETQYF
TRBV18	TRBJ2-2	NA	CASSPQSAGGSNTGELFF
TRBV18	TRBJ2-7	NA	CASSPGFAYEQYF
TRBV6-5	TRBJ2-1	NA	CATQAELANSNEQFF
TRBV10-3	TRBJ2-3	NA	CAISDRTSGRDTQYF
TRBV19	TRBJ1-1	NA	CASSIGGQNTEAFF
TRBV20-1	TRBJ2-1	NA	CATGFYNEQFF
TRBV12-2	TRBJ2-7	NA	CGGYEQYF
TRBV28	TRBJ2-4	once	CASGKGGALTTPLAIQYF
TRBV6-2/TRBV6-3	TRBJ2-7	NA	CASTPLRTGVRGEQYF
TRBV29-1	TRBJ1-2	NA	CSVLLQRGQIYGYTF
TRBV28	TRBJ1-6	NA	CASSLDYHSPLHF
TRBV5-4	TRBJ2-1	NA	CASSPRFATSRVFGQFF
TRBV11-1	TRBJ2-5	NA	CASSPGDRQFQETQYF
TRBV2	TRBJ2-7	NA	CASSEDNFPPYEQYF
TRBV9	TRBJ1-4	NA	CASSVEDRVPEKLFF
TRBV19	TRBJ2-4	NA	CASSIVRRGGIQYF